These 13 T cell receptor beta chains came from one sample sequenced in a study of blood T cells in healthy people across ages. The second PCR ran roughly 6 to 11 cycles with a sample-barcoded 5' primer and J-beta primers. One entry per CDR3 protein results from TCRdb running MiXCR on the 5' RACE reads. The table lists approximately 940,000 distinct CDR3 sequences, roughly 50% of them singletons, with around an eighth in the top ten. The sample comprised blood. The receptors here all came from a man aged 25 to 40 in good health.

This clonotype was detected a few times. A read error may explain this, as a much larger clone is one base away. The gene calls are TRBV6-1 and TRBJ2-7; 10 bases align to TRBD2. Germline assignment: CDR1 MNHNS and CDR2 SASEGT. V trimming: 7 bases; J trimming: 7 bases; junction bases outside the gene matches: 10. This CDR3 spans 14 amino acids. The CDR3 protein is CASKLAGDYNEQYF. The CDR3 nucleotides are TGTGCCAGCAAGCTAGCGGGGGACTACAATGAGCAGTACTTC.

This chain connects TRBV20-1 to TRBJ1-1; a weak D match, TRBD1 (5 bases). The CDR3 is made up of 13 amino acids. The germline V gene has CDR1 DFQATT and CDR2 SNEGSKA (reference sequence). V lost 3 bases to trimming and J lost 10 bases, with 18 bases between them. The CDR3 DNA reads as TGCAGTGCTAGGATTCAGGGTAATAGAAGAGCTTTCTTT. This sequence encodes CSARIQGNRRAFF.

The J gene is TRBJ2-3, the V gene TRBV9, with D uncertain. The CDR3 loop spans 15 amino acids. Trimming pared 4 bases from V and 2 bases from J, leaving 14 bases between. The germline V gene encodes CDR1 SGDLS and CDR2 YYNGEE. CDR3: CASSPRTADTDTQYF. In DNA, the CDR3 is TGTGCCAGCAGCCCCCGGACCGCCGACACAGATACGCAGTATTTT. The full variable domain, completed using reference TRBV9 and TRBJ2-3, is DSGVTQTPKHLITATGQRVTLRCSPRSGDLSVYWYQQSLDQGLQFLIQYYNGEERAKGNILERFSAQQFPDLHSELNLSSLELGDSALYFCASSPRTADTDTQYFGPGTRLTVL.

This clonotype was recorded once. This sequence joins TRBV24-1 and TRBJ2-7, with 10 positions matching TRBD1. From germline, CDR1 is KGHDR and CDR2 SFDVKD. The CDR3 covers 14 residues. V shed 3 bases, J shed 6 bases, and the junction held 4 bases outside the gene matches. The chain's CDR3 is CATSDAGTGVEQYF. CDR3 bases: TGTGCCACCAGTGATGCCGGGACAGGGGTCGAGCAGTACTTC.

This clonotype was counted at least ten times. The rearrangement links TRBV3-1 to TRBJ2-7; 10 positions match TRBD2. V lost 4 bases, J lost 2 bases, and 5 bases stayed unmatched. CDR1 LGHDT and CDR2 YNNKEL come from the germline V gene (reference sequence). The CDR3 sequence is 15 residues long. The CDR3 nucleotides are TGTGCCAGCAGCCTTAGCGGGGGGACAGCCTACGAGCAGTACTTC. Residues: CASSLSGGTAYEQYF.

This chain uses TRBV4-3 with TRBJ2-5, with a possible D match to TRBD2 (5 bases). Germline CDR1 is LGHNA and CDR2 is YSLEER. The CDR3 has 17 residues. V lost 0 bases and J lost 11, with 25 bases in between. The CDR3 reads CASSQEEARLGDNEQYF. The CDR3 bases are TGCGCCAGCAGCCAAGAGGAGGCTAGGTTGGGTGACAATGAGCAGTACTTC.

The chain's CDR3 is CSARVPSYEQYF. CDR3 nucleotide sequence: TGCAGTGCTAGAGTTCCCTCCTACGAGCAGTACTTC. The genes are TRBV20-1 and TRBJ2-7; unclear D gene. The V end was cut by 1 base, the J end by 0 bases, with 4 bases between. The length of the CDR3 is 12 residues. Looked up from germline, CDR1 is DFQATT and CDR2 is SNEGSKA (reference sequence).

This chain joins TRBV3-1 and TRBJ2-3, with a possible D match to TRBD2 (5 bases). The CDR3 has 14 residues. V shed 2 bases and J shed 6 bases, with 12 bases lying between them. Germline V CDR1 and CDR2: LGHDT, YNNKEL (reference sequence). CDR3 DNA sequence: TGTGCCAGCAGCCAAACTAGAGGGCACGATACGCAGTATTTT. Translated, it gives CASSQTRGHDTQYF.

This clonotype was observed a few times. The chain has TRBV29-1 and TRBJ2-5; possible D gene TRBD2, 6 bases. CDR3 length: 15 amino acids. The V gene lost 7 bases and the J gene lost 1 base, with 19 bases spanning the gap. Per the germline V gene, CDR1 is SQVTM and CDR2 is ANQGSEA. The CDR3 protein is CSGTPAGRLQETQYF. As DNA, the CDR3 is TGCAGCGGGACCCCCGCGGGGCGACTCCAAGAGACCCAGTACTTC.

This clonotype appeared a single time. The chain combines TRBV5-4 with TRBJ1-2; D remains ambiguous. This CDR3 comprises 18 residues. The germline V and J ends were trimmed by 1 base and 4 bases, with 23 bases remaining between them. Germline V CDR1 and CDR2: SGHNT, YYREEE (reference sequence). The CDR3 sequence: CASSLFPPRVTEPYGYTF. The CDR3 DNA sequence: TGTGCCAGCAGCTTGTTCCCCCCTAGGGTGACTGAGCCCTATGGCTACACCTTC.

The V gene is TRBV29-1, the J gene TRBJ2-3; the D is unclear. Germline CDR1 and CDR2: SQVTM and ANQGSEA. V gave up 5 bases and J gave up 2 bases, with 11 bases separating them. The CDR3 has 13 amino acids. CDR3 amino acids: CSVRTELTDTQYF. CDR3 coding DNA: TGCAGCGTTCGGACGGAACTCACAGATACGCAGTATTTT.

This clonotype was seen only a few times. The J gene is TRBJ1-4, the V gene TRBV11-2; 8 nucleotides line up with TRBD1. The J segment lost 4 bases and the V segment lost 7 bases, leaving 14 bases of the junction unmatched. The length of the CDR3 is 17 residues. Germline V CDR1 and CDR2: SGHAT, FQNNGV. The CDR3 nucleotides are TGTGCCAGCATCCGGGGGGCATCAGGGGGCCTTAATGAAAAACTGTTTTTT. It yields the protein CASIRGASGGLNEKLFF.

In this sample, this clonotype turned up a few times. V is TRBV20-1 and J is TRBJ2-7, with a possible D match to TRBD2 (6 bases). Germline V gives CDR1 DFQATT, CDR2 SNEGSKA (reference sequence). The V end lost 6 bases, the J end lost 3 bases, and 15 bases lay between the germline ends. The CDR3 length is 13 residues. CDR3 residues: CSARTEGYYEQYF. The CDR3 region has the DNA TGCAGTGCAAGGACGGAGGGATACTACGAGCAGTACTTC.